The clone carrying this TCR beta chain has a count of ten or more. As yet, its antigen is unknown. Per germline, CDR1 SEHNR and CDR2 FQNEAQ (reference sequence). The CDR3 extends over 13 amino acids. V lost 11 bases to trimming and J lost 7 bases, with 20 bases between them. This record comes from a study of metastatic and nonmetastatic thyroid tumors. TCRdb re-analyzed the PCR reads using MiXCR. The top ten clones hold around 3% of a sample with around 35,000 clones, around 17% of them seen once. Notes on the study in general: Reportedly, malignant thyroid tumors had significantly higher TCR beta diversity than benign nodules, in blood and tumor.

No treatment had been given to any patient before thyroid surgery. Sequencing was carried out using blood. This chain connects TRBV7-9 to TRBJ1-2; no definite D call. The clonotype comes from a female donor with papillary thyroid cancer or a benign thyroid nodule (not recorded which). Some clones in this sample may be carry-over from other donors' samples. CDR3: CAESGEAGLGYTF. CDR3 nucleotides: TGTGCCGAATCCGGGGAGGCAGGCCTTGGCTACACCTTC.